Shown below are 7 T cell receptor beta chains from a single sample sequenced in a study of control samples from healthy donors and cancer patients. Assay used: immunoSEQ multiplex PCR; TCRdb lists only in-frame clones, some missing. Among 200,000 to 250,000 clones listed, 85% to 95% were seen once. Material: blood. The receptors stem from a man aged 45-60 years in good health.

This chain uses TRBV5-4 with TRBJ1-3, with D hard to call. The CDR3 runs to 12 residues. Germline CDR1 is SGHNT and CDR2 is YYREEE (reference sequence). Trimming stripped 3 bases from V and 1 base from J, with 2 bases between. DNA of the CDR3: TGTGCCAGCAGCTATTCTGGAAACACCATATATTTT. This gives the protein CASSYSGNTIYF.

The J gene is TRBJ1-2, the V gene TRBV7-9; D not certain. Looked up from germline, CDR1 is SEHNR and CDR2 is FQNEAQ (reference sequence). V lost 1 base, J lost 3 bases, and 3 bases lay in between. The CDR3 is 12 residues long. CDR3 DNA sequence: TGTGCCAGCAGCTTAGACGACTATGGCTACACCTTC. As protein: CASSLDDYGYTF.

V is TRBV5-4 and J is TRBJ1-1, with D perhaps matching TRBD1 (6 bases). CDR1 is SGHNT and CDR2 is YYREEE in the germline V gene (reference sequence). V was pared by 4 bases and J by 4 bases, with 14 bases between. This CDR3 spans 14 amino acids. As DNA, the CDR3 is TGTGCCAGCAGCGTAGGTGGGGGCGGCACTGAAGCTTTCTTT. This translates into CASSVGGGGTEAFF.

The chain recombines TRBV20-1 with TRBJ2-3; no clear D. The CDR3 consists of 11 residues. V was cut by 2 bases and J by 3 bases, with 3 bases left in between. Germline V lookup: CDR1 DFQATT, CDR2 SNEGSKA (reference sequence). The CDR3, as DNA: TGCAGTGCTAGACCTACAGATACGCAGTATTTT. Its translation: CSARPTDTQYF.

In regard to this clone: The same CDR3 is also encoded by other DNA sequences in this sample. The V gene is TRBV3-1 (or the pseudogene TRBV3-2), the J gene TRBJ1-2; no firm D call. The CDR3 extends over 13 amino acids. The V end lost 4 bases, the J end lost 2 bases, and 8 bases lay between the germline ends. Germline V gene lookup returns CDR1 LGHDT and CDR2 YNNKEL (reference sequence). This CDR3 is CASSPGLNYGYTF. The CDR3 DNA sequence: TGTGCCAGCAGCCCCGGATTAAACTATGGCTACACCTTC.

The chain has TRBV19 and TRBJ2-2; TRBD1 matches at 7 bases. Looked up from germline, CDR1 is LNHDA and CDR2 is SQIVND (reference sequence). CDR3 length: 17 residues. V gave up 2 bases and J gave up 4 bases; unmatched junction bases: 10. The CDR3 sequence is CASSIISGTVATGELFF. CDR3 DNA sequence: TGTGCCAGTAGTATAATTTCCGGGACAGTCGCCACCGGGGAGCTGTTTTTT. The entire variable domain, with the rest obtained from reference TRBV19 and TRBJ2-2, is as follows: DGGITQSPKYLFRKEGQNVTLSCEQNLNHDAMYWYRQDPGQGLRLIYYSQIVNDFQKGDIAEGYSVSREKKESFPLTVTSAQKNPTAFYLCASSIISGTVATGELFFGEGSRLTVL.

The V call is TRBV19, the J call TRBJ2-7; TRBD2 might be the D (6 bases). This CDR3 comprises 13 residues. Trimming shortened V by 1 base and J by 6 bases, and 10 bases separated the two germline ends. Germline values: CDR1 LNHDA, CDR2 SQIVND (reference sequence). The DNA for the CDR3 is TGTGCCAGTAGTATAGTTGGAGGGAGCGAGCAGTACTTC. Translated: CASSIVGGSEQYF. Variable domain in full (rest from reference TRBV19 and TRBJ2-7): DGGITQSPKYLFRKEGQNVTLSCEQNLNHDAMYWYRQDPGQGLRLIYYSQIVNDFQKGDIAEGYSVSREKKESFPLTVTSAQKNPTAFYLCASSIVGGSEQYFGPGTRLTVT.